The 7 T cell receptor beta chains below come from one sample, sequenced in a study of CD8 T cells in Susac syndrome. A quantity of 0.5 to 1 ug RNA underwent reverse transcription using random hexamers. A single record per CDR3 protein comes from TCRdb applying MiXCR to the immunoSEQ multiplex PCR reads. The sample contains about 180,000 distinct CDR3 sequences, approximately 95% of which appear only once. Material for sequencing was CD4+ T cells from PBMCs. Receptors originate from a human donor with multiple sclerosis.

The chain employs TRBV2 and TRBJ2-1; 8 bases align to TRBD2. Looked up from germline, CDR1 is SNHLY and CDR2 is FYNNEI. The CDR3 has 18 amino acids. Trimming removed 0 bases from V and 7 bases from J; junction bases left unmatched: 14. CDR3 DNA: TGTGCCAGCAGTGAAGCGCTTCTGTTTGCGACTAGCGAAAATGAGCAGTTCTTC. Protein product: CASSEALLFATSENEQFF.

V gene TRBV9 combines with J gene TRBJ1-6; D is ambiguous. The germline gives CDR1 SGDLS, CDR2 YYNGEE. Trimming stripped 0 bases from V and 14 bases from J, with 6 bases between. There are 11 residues in the CDR3. CDR3 sequence reads: CASSVGEALHF. CDR3 nucleotides: TGTGCCAGCAGCGTAGGCGAAGCCCTCCACTTT.

The chain employs TRBV3-1 and TRBJ1-4, with TRBD1 as a possible D gene (5 bases). From germline, CDR1 is LGHDT and CDR2 YNNKEL (reference sequence). V was clipped by 3 bases and J by 0 bases, with 8 bases between them. CDR3 size: 15 residues. The CDR3 nucleotides are TGTGCCAGCAGCCAGACAGCAACAACTAATGAAAAACTGTTTTTT. Its protein is CASSQTATTNEKLFF.

V and J are TRBV6-2 or TRBV6-3 and TRBJ1-1; 12 bases agree with TRBD1. Germline CDR1 reads MNHEY; CDR2 reads SVGEGT. V was clipped by 7 bases and J by 5 bases; unmatched bases: 14. CDR3 size: 17 residues. In DNA, the CDR3 is TGTGCCAGCACCAAAGGGACAGGGGGCCACAAGGGGACTGAAGCTTTCTTT. Its translation: CASTKGTGGHKGTEAFF.

This clonotype was found once. The V gene is TRBV30, the J gene TRBJ2-5, with no clear D. CDR1 and CDR2 from the germline V gene are GTSNPN and SVGIG (reference sequence). The CDR3 contains 12 residues. Trimming removed 0 bases at V and 5 bases at J, with 7 bases between. The CDR3 loop reads CAWSVHWETQYF. The CDR3 DNA sequence: TGTGCCTGGAGTGTACATTGGGAGACCCAGTACTTC.

This chain links TRBV9 with TRBJ2-1, with 7 nucleotides matching TRBD2. This CDR3 has 18 amino acids. Losses at the gene ends were 0 bases for V and 0 bases for J; bases not matched to a gene: 9. The V gene's germline CDR1 is SGDLS and CDR2 YYNGEE. CDR3: CASSVGSERDRSYNEQFF. DNA for the CDR3: TGTGCCAGCAGCGTAGGCAGCGAGCGGGATCGCTCCTACAATGAGCAGTTCTTC.

The chain links TRBV9 to TRBJ2-1; 11 nucleotides agree with TRBD2. This CDR3 comprises 15 residues. Looked up from germline, CDR1 is SGDLS and CDR2 is YYNGEE. After removal of 3 bases from V and 9 bases from J, the junction contained 8 bases not matched to a gene. Here the CDR3 reads CASSALSGGAFEQFF. The CDR3 region has the DNA TGTGCCAGCAGCGCCCTTAGCGGGGGGGCCTTTGAGCAGTTCTTC.